The next 30 T cell receptor beta chains were all read from a single sample in a study of cytomegalovirus exposure and HLA in healthy donors. Some clones are missing from TCRdb's copy, which holds only in-frame ones; the method was immunoSEQ multiplex PCR. Counted here are nearly 200,000 clones, 65% to 90% occurring once; the ten biggest clones make up 13%. Specimen: PBMCs. The source is a woman in her twenties or thirties in good health and CMV-seropositive.

This chain joins TRBV27 and TRBJ1-2; TRBD1 matches 7 bases. The V segment lost 0 bases and the J segment 5 bases; nucleotides outside the gene matches: 6. The CDR3 runs to 15 residues. CDR1 is MNHEY, CDR2 SMNVEV, per germline (reference sequence). CDR3 bases: TGTGCCAGCAGTTTATCCGCGGCAGGGGGGTATGGCTACACCTTC. It translates to CASSLSAAGGYGYTF.

The chain combines TRBV10-3 with TRBJ2-5, with 10 bases aligning to TRBD2. The CDR3 runs to 15 residues. The V gene end was trimmed by 6 bases and the J gene end by 5 bases; junction bases not matched to a gene: 9. Germline values: CDR1 ENHRY, CDR2 SYGVKD. The CDR3 protein is CAIRGGAGGPETQYF. The CDR3 DNA sequence: TGTGCCATCAGGGGAGGAGCGGGAGGGCCGGAGACCCAGTACTTC.

The J gene is TRBJ2-7, the V gene TRBV4-2; 9 nucleotides match TRBD2. Trimming took 4 bases from V and 3 from J; bases not matched to a gene: 16. CDR3 length equals 18 residues. Looked up from germline, CDR1 is LGHNA and CDR2 is YNFKEQ. CDR3 loop: CASSPPGSGRAGVYEQYF. CDR3 bases: TGTGCCAGCAGCCCCCCGGGTAGCGGGAGAGCGGGAGTCTACGAGCAGTACTTC.

The rearrangement joins TRBV28 to TRBJ2-1, with D perhaps TRBD2 (5 bases). The germline CDR1 and CDR2 sequences are MDHEN and SYDVKM. This CDR3 spans 12 amino acids. V lost 3 bases, J lost 6 bases, and 6 bases lay in between. CDR3 amino acids: CASSFEGNEQFF. CDR3 bases: TGTGCCAGCAGTTTTGAGGGCAATGAGCAGTTCTTC. The variable domain in full, completed from reference TRBV28 and TRBJ2-1, reads DVKVTQSSRYLVKRTGEKVFLECVQDMDHENMFWYRQDPGLGLRLIYFSYDVKMKEKGDIPEGYSVSREKKERFSLILESASTNQTSMYLCASSFEGNEQFFGPGTRLTVL.

The chain carries TRBV6-5 and TRBJ1-2; 10 bases map to TRBD1. J was trimmed by 8 bases and V by 6 bases; bases with no gene match: 6. The CDR3 runs to 13 residues. Per the germline V gene, CDR1 is MNHEY and CDR2 is SVGAGI. The CDR3 loop reads CASSRGQGRGYTF. The CDR3 DNA reads as TGTGCCAGCAGCCGGGGACAGGGGCGAGGCTACACCTTC.

The V gene is TRBV12-5, the J gene TRBJ2-2; 8 bases align to TRBD1. Losses at the gene ends were 5 bases for V and 6 bases for J; bases not matched to a gene: 8. This CDR3 contains 15 residues. CDR1 is LGHNT, CDR2 FRNRAP, per germline. The chain's CDR3 is CASGPGQGRSGELFF. The CDR3 DNA is TGTGCTAGTGGTCCAGGACAGGGAAGGTCCGGGGAGCTGTTTTTT. Full variable domain (rest looked up from reference TRBV12-5 and TRBJ2-2): DARVTQTPRHKVTEMGQEVTMRCQPILGHNTVFWYRQTMMQGLELLAYFRNRAPLDDSGMPKDRFSAEMPDATLATLKIQPSEPRDSAVYFCASGPGQGRSGELFFGEGSRLTVL.

The rearrangement joins TRBV4-2 to TRBJ2-7; D possibly corresponds to TRBD2 (6 bases). Germline CDR1 LGHNA, CDR2 YNFKEQ. The CDR3 covers 16 residues. Trimming cost V 0 bases and J 4 bases, with 16 bases left between them. The CDR3 region has the DNA TGTGCCAGCAGCCAAGACCCGGGGGTCCTCTTATACGAGCAGTACTTC. Its translation is CASSQDPGVLLYEQYF.

This rearrangement joins TRBV7-9 to TRBJ1-1; D not certain. Trimming removed 1 base from V and 11 bases from J, with 11 bases in between. Germline CDR1 SEHNR, CDR2 FQNEAQ (reference sequence). There are 12 residues in the CDR3. The CDR3 DNA reads as TGTGCCAGCAGCTTAGGTCCAGAAGCGGCTTTCTTT. It codes for CASSLGPEAAFF.

The CDR3 reads CASSPAQQPYEQYF. The CDR3 DNA reads TGTGCCAGCTCACCAGCACAACAACCCTACGAGCAGTACTTC. The genes are TRBV18 and TRBJ2-7; D is ambiguous. This CDR3 is built from 14 residues. The V gene lost 2 bases and the J gene lost 2 bases, with 10 bases spanning the gap. CDR1 is KGHSH and CDR2 is LQKENI in the germline V gene.

The chain couples TRBV7-9 to TRBJ2-7, with D possibly being TRBD1 (5 bases). Germline V lookup: CDR1 SEHNR, CDR2 FQNEAQ (reference sequence). The V gene lost 3 bases and the J gene lost 5 bases, with 11 bases spanning the gap. This CDR3 comprises 13 residues. CDR3 amino acids: CASSFRQYDEQYF. CDR3 in DNA: TGTGCCAGCAGCTTTCGACAGTACGACGAGCAGTACTTC.

The chain links TRBV2 to TRBJ2-5, with D perhaps TRBD2 (5 bases). CDR1 and CDR2 from the germline V gene are SNHLY and FYNNEI. The germline V and J ends were trimmed by 0 bases and 7 bases, with 9 bases remaining between them. The CDR3 length is 13 residues. The CDR3 DNA sequence: TGTGCCAGCAGTGAAGCGGAGGACGGGACCCAGTACTTC. As protein: CASSEAEDGTQYF.

This chain connects TRBV4-2 to TRBJ2-2, with TRBD2 matching 7 bases. After removal of 1 base from V and 3 bases from J, the junction contained 5 bases not matched to a gene. This CDR3 has 16 residues. The V gene's germline CDR1 is LGHNA and CDR2 YNFKEQ. CDR3 region: CASSQGDYGDTGELFF. For the CDR3, the DNA is TGTGCCAGCAGCCAAGGGGACTACGGGGACACCGGGGAGCTGTTTTTT.

The V call is TRBV6-5, the J call TRBJ1-3, with TRBD1 identical over 8 bases. Germline CDR1 reads MNHEY; CDR2 reads SVGAGI. The CDR3 is 15 amino acids. The V and J ends lost 0 bases and 6 bases, in that order; junction bases with no gene match: 4. This chain's CDR3 is CASSYSRTGLNTIYF. The CDR3 nucleotides read TGTGCCAGCAGTTACTCACGGACAGGGCTAAACACCATATATTTT.

This sequence joins TRBV28 and TRBJ1-2, with a weak D call TRBD1 (6 bases). Germline-derived CDR1 and CDR2 are MDHEN and SYDVKM. The length of the CDR3 is 18 residues. Trimming pared 10 bases from V and 4 bases from J, leaving 31 bases between. DNA of the CDR3: TGTGCCACCTTCCCTCCCGGGGACACCAATTTTCCGGCCTATGGCTACACCTTC. Protein: CATFPPGDTNFPAYGYTF.

V is TRBV5-1 and J is TRBJ2-1, with TRBD1 identical over 8 bases. The CDR3 has 15 amino acids. The ends lost 4 bases at V and 3 bases at J; junction bases unmatched: 6. Per germline, CDR1 SGHRS and CDR2 YFSETQ. The DNA for the CDR3 is TGCGCCAGCAGCCTGGACAGGGTGGGCTACAATGAGCAGTTCTTC. Translation gives CASSLDRVGYNEQFF. Full variable domain (missing parts from reference TRBV5-1 and TRBJ2-1): KAGVTQTPRYLIKTRGQQVTLSCSPISGHRSVSWYQQTPGQGLQFLFEYFSETQRNKGNFPGRFSGRQFSNSRSEMNVSTLELGDSALYLCASSLDRVGYNEQFFGPGTRLTVL.

This chain uses TRBV6-5 with TRBJ2-2; D remains ambiguous. Trimming cost V 3 bases and J 0 bases, with 8 bases left between them. Germline CDR1 reads MNHEY; CDR2 reads SVGAGI. This CDR3 is 15 amino acids long. CDR3: CASSYSPANTGELFF. For the CDR3, the DNA is TGTGCCAGCAGTTATTCCCCAGCGAACACCGGGGAGCTGTTTTTT.

V and J are TRBV21-1 and TRBJ1-2; whether TRBD1, the table's D call, matches the DNA was not checked. TRBV21-1 constitutes a pseudogene. There are 14 residues in the CDR3. The CDR3 region is CASSKKRGGGGYTF. In DNA, the CDR3 is TGTGCCAGCAGCAAGAAGAGAGGGGGCGGTGGCTACACCTTC.

The V call is TRBV4-1, the J call TRBJ1-2; D may be TRBD1 (5 bases). Germline V gene data show CDR1 as MGHRA and CDR2 as YSYEKL. This CDR3 comprises 15 residues. Trimming pared 4 bases from V and 0 bases from J, leaving 12 bases between. This chain's CDR3 is CASSPTALANYGYTF. The CDR3 DNA follows: TGCGCCAGCAGCCCGACAGCTTTAGCTAACTATGGCTACACCTTC.

The chain joins TRBV2 to TRBJ2-3; D remains ambiguous. The germline CDR1 and CDR2 sequences are SNHLY and FYNNEI. V lost 4 bases and J 0 bases, leaving 11 bases between the germline ends. This CDR3 is built from 15 residues. DNA for the CDR3: TGTGCCAGCAGTGTCTCCTCTCCTAGCACAGATACGCAGTATTTT. Amino acid sequence: CASSVSSPSTDTQYF.

V gene TRBV6-5 combines with J gene TRBJ1-2, with D uncertain. The germline V and J ends were trimmed by 0 bases and 4 bases, with 9 bases remaining between them. CDR3 length equals 14 residues. The germline gives CDR1 MNHEY, CDR2 SVGAGI. Here the CDR3 DNA reads TGTGCCAGCAGTTACTCCCCCGAGTTCTATGGCTACACCTTC. The encoded protein is CASSYSPEFYGYTF.

This chain's CDR3 is CASSMAAEAFF. The CDR3 DNA is TGTGCCAGTAGTATGGCTGCTGAAGCTTTCTTT. V and J are TRBV19 and TRBJ1-1; D uncertain. The CDR3 has 11 amino acids. Germline values: CDR1 LNHDA, CDR2 SQIVND (reference sequence). V was pared by 3 bases and J by 6 bases, with 5 bases between. Full variable domain (rest looked up from reference TRBV19 and TRBJ1-1): DGGITQSPKYLFRKEGQNVTLSCEQNLNHDAMYWYRQDPGQGLRLIYYSQIVNDFQKGDIAEGYSVSREKKESFPLTVTSAQKNPTAFYLCASSMAAEAFFGQGTRLTVV.

The table lists this clone with a few counts. The chain carries TRBV2 and TRBJ1-2; TRBD1 agrees at 9 bases. Germline CDR1 reads SNHLY; CDR2 reads FYNNEI. This CDR3 has 13 amino acids. The V gene end was trimmed by 7 bases and the J gene end by 4 bases; junction bases not matched to a gene: 4. CDR3 sequence: CASMGQGTYGYTF. The CDR3 nucleotides read TGTGCCAGCATGGGACAGGGCACCTATGGCTACACCTTC.

The J gene is TRBJ2-5, the V gene TRBV29-1; 12 nucleotides line up with TRBD2. Trimming cost V 7 bases and J 3 bases; bases outside gene matches: 3. The CDR3 is made up of 13 amino acids. The germline V gene encodes CDR1 SQVTM and CDR2 ANQGSEA. The CDR3 nucleotides are TGCAGCGAGACTAGCGGGAGTAAAGAGACCCAGTACTTC. Protein sequence: CSETSGSKETQYF.

This clone has just one count. The chain has TRBV6-1 and TRBJ2-3; tentatively, D is TRBD2 (6 bases). Trimming shortened V by 0 bases and J by 4 bases, and 14 bases separated the two germline ends. Per the germline V gene, CDR1 is MNHNS and CDR2 is SASEGT. CDR3 size: 16 residues. The CDR3 reads CASSEARGSGSDTQYF. CDR3 sequence (DNA): TGTGCCAGCAGTGAAGCGCGAGGGAGCGGGTCAGATACGCAGTATTTT.

This chain joins TRBV14 and TRBJ2-1; 7 bases match TRBD2. V trimming: 0 bases; J trimming: 8 bases; junction bases outside the gene matches: 13. The CDR3 extends over 17 amino acids. Germline CDR1 is SGHDN and CDR2 is FVKESK. The CDR3 sequence is CASSQDLGGSSLYEQFF. The CDR3 DNA reads TGTGCCAGCAGCCAAGATCTTGGCGGGAGTTCTCTCTATGAGCAGTTCTTC.

The count of this clone is one. The rearrangement links TRBV5-1 to TRBJ2-3; D possibly corresponds to TRBD1 (6 bases). V dropped 6 bases and J dropped 5 bases, with 7 bases sitting between them. From germline, CDR1 is SGHRS and CDR2 YFSETQ. CDR3 length: 11 residues. This chain's CDR3 is CASKGVDTQYF. DNA for the CDR3: TGCGCCAGCAAGGGGGTAGATACGCAGTATTTT. Variable domain in full (rest from reference TRBV5-1 and TRBJ2-3): KAGVTQTPRYLIKTRGQQVTLSCSPISGHRSVSWYQQTPGQGLQFLFEYFSETQRNKGNFPGRFSGRQFSNSRSEMNVSTLELGDSALYLCASKGVDTQYFGPGTRLTVL.

The chain combines TRBV4-1 with TRBJ2-3; no clear D. The CDR3 is 14 residues long. Trimming removed 1 base at V and 2 bases at J, with 7 bases between. Germline CDR1 reads MGHRA; CDR2 reads YSYEKL. CDR3 residues: CASSQVLNTDTQYF. The CDR3 DNA sequence: TGCGCCAGCAGCCAAGTCCTTAACACAGATACGCAGTATTTT.

This chain links TRBV7-9 with TRBJ2-3, with TRBD2 as a possible D gene (6 bases). The ends were cut back, 1 base at V and 2 bases at J, with 13 bases in the middle. The CDR3 has 16 amino acids. CDR1 and CDR2 from the germline V gene are SEHNR and FQNEAQ (reference sequence). CDR3 sequence (DNA): TGTGCCAGCAGCTTAGGCCTAGCGTTTAACACAGATACGCAGTATTTT. Protein product: CASSLGLAFNTDTQYF.

V and J are TRBV15 and TRBJ2-5; D perhaps matches TRBD1 (6 bases). V lost 4 bases and J lost 5, with 11 bases in between. From germline, CDR1 is LNHNV and CDR2 YYDKDF (reference sequence). The CDR3 spans 13 residues. The CDR3 is CATSTGVRETQYF. In DNA form, the CDR3 reads TGTGCCACCAGCACAGGGGTGAGGGAGACCCAGTACTTC. The complete variable domain, with remaining parts taken from reference TRBV15 and TRBJ2-5, reads DAMVIQNPRYQVTQFGKPVTLSCSQTLNHNVMYWYQQKSSQAPKLLFHYYDKDFNNEADTPDNFQSRRPNTSFCFLDIRSPGLGDTAMYLCATSTGVRETQYFGPGTRLLVL.

The genes are TRBV13 and TRBJ2-7, with 9 bases lining up with TRBD1. The CDR3 sequence is 13 residues long. CDR1 is PRHDT, CDR2 FYEKMQ, per germline (reference sequence). The J segment lost 5 bases and the V segment lost 5 bases, leaving 4 bases of the junction unmatched. Written as DNA, the CDR3 is TGTGCCAGCAGCGCCGGACAGGGGAACGAGCAGTACTTC. Translating gives CASSAGQGNEQYF.